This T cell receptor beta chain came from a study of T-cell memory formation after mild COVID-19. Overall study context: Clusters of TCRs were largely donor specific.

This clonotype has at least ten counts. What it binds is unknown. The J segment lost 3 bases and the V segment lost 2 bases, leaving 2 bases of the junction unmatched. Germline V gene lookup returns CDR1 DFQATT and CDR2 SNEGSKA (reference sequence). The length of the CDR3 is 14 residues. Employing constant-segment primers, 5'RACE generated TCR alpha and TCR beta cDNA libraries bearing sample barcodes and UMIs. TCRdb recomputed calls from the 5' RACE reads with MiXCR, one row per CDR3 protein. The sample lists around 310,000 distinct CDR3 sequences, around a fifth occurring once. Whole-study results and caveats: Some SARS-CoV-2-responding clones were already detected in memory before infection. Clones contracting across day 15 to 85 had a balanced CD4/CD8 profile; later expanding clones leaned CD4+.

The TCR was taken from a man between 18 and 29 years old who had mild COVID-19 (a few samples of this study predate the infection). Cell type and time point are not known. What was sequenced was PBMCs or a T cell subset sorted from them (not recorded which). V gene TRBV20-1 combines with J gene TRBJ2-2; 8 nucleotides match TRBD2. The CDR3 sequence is CSARSSGDTGELFF. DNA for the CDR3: TGCAGTGCTAGAAGTAGCGGGGACACCGGGGAGCTGTTTTTT.